The 30 T cell receptor beta chains below all came from one sample that was sequenced in a study of T-cell reconstitution after alpha-beta-depleted transplantation in children (dated by TCRdb to about 2016). The library relied on PCR. The data were produced on an Illumina HiSeq 2500. Molecular barcoding was employed in the preparation of TCR libraries, with unique molecular identifiers being used to normalize TCRbeta repertoire quantification. TCRdb cleaned the public reads at Q25 with fastp, built clones with MiXCR and kept in-frame beta chains. Every CDR3 protein is listed once, alongside the most common genes and DNA of its rows. This sample lists almost 500,000 distinct CDR3 sequences; over 9.5% were detected once. Of the sample, roughly 2% falls within the top ten clones. Read against the paper, the sample's treatment or condition label means: allogeneic hematopoietic cell transplantation with graft depleted of TCRalphabeta T cells and CD19 B cells.

The starting material was PBMCs, obtained before TCRalphabeta/CD19-depleted stem cell transplant. All receptors derive from a child aged 2 to 15 with inherited bone marrow failure, due to receive a stem cell transplant.

CDR3 region: CASSPGAIGHEQYF. In DNA form, the CDR3 reads TGTGCCAGCAGCCCCGGTGCAATCGGACACGAGCAGTACTTC. The V gene is TRBV27, the J gene TRBJ2-7; D is undetermined. CDR3 length: 14 amino acids. Trimming removed 6 bases from V and 5 bases from J, with 17 bases in between. In germline, CDR1 is MNHEY, CDR2 SMNVEV (reference sequence).

The table lists this clonotype with many counts. The chain links TRBV7-9 to TRBJ1-4; no clear D. The CDR3 totals 15 residues. V was clipped by 5 bases and J by 6 bases, with 16 bases between them. Germline lookup yields CDR1 SEHNR and CDR2 FQNEAQ (reference sequence). CDR3 sequence reads: CASSPTEVGHEKLFF. In nucleotides, the CDR3 is TGTGCCAGCAGCCCGACCGAGGTCGGTCATGAAAAACTGTTTTTT.

This clonotype appeared many times. This sequence joins TRBV5-6 and TRBJ2-5; the D is unclear. V dropped 4 bases and J dropped 5 bases, with 18 bases sitting between them. Germline loops: CDR1 SGHDT, CDR2 YYEEEE. The CDR3 is 15 residues long. DNA for the CDR3: TGTGCCAGCAGCCCCCGTAACGAAGTTCGTGAGACCCAGTACTTC. This translates into CASSPRNEVRETQYF.

The sample holds many counts of this clonotype. This chain connects TRBV5-5 to TRBJ2-3, with TRBD1 matching over 9 bases. V lost 4 bases to trimming and J lost 4 bases; unmatched junction nucleotides: 10. The length of the CDR3 is 16 residues. In germline, CDR1 is SGHKS, CDR2 YYEKEE (reference sequence). CDR3 in amino acids: CASSVRDREGADTQYF. The DNA for the CDR3 is TGTGCCAGCAGCGTCCGGGACAGGGAGGGCGCAGATACGCAGTATTTT.

The table lists this clonotype with many counts. The rearrangement links TRBV6-1 to TRBJ1-2; a possible D gene is TRBD1 (6 bases). Germline CDR1 MNHNS, CDR2 SASEGT. This CDR3 is built from 14 residues. Deletions cut 6 bases from V and 0 bases from J, with 11 bases between. CDR3 residues: CASRKTGSNYGYTF. The CDR3, as DNA: TGTGCCAGCAGGAAGACAGGTTCTAACTATGGCTACACCTTC.

This clonotype has ten or more counts. V gene TRBV4-2 combines with J gene TRBJ2-7; the D is unclear. V was shortened by 0 bases and J by 3 bases, with 12 bases between the two germline ends. CDR3 length equals 15 residues. CDR1 and CDR2 (germline): LGHNA, YNFKEQ. The CDR3: CASSQDRRGYYEQYF. CDR3 bases: TGTGCCAGCAGCCAAGATAGGCGCGGTTACTACGAGCAGTACTTC.

This clonotype was counted at least ten times. V is TRBV20-1 and J is TRBJ1-2; TRBD1 is a possible D gene (5 bases). V lost 0 bases to trimming and J lost 0 bases, with 14 bases between them. Germline V gives CDR1 DFQATT, CDR2 SNEGSKA (reference sequence). The CDR3 sequence is 16 residues long. The CDR3 region is CSARDLRVVANYGYTF. As DNA, the CDR3 is TGCAGTGCTAGAGATCTCAGGGTGGTGGCTAACTATGGCTACACCTTC.

The chain employs TRBV6-1 and TRBJ2-1; D is unresolved. Germline-derived CDR1 and CDR2 are MNHNS and SASEGT. V lost 1 base and J 7 bases, leaving 8 bases between the germline ends. CDR3 length: 13 amino acids. CDR3 in DNA: TGTGCCAGCAGTGAAGGTCCCGCGAATGAGCAGTTCTTC. Its protein is CASSEGPANEQFF.

The gene calls are TRBV4-1 and TRBJ1-5, with TRBD1 as a possible D gene (5 bases). Trimming cost V 2 bases and J 0 bases, with 14 bases left between them. This CDR3 has 17 residues. Germline assignment: CDR1 MGHRA and CDR2 YSYEKL. CDR3 coding DNA: TGCGCCAGCAGCCAAAGCGACAGTTACGGTAGCAATCAGCCCCAGCATTTT. Its translation is CASSQSDSYGSNQPQHF.

This clonotype showed up many times. In nucleotides, the CDR3 is TGTGCCACCAGTTCTGAAAGCGGGAGCTCCTACAATGAGCAGTTCTTC. It translates to CATSSESGSSYNEQFF. The genes are TRBV24-1 and TRBJ2-1; 8 bases fit TRBD2. J gave up 0 bases and V 6 bases, and 6 bases lay outside the gene matches. Germline loops: CDR1 KGHDR, CDR2 SFDVKD. The CDR3 consists of 16 residues.

This clonotype occurred many times. This chain links TRBV6-2 or TRBV6-3 with TRBJ1-1; no clear D gene. The ends were cut back, 2 bases at V and 1 base at J, with 5 bases in the middle. The CDR3 spans 13 residues. The V gene's germline CDR1 is MNHEY and CDR2 SVGEGT. CDR3 nucleotides: TGTGCCAGCAGTTACGGGAAGAACACTGAAGCTTTCTTT. Amino acids: CASSYGKNTEAFF.

There are many counts of this clonotype. V and J are TRBV12-3 or TRBV12-4 and TRBJ1-5; 8 bases map to TRBD1. The J segment lost 8 bases and the V segment lost 5 bases, leaving 5 bases of the junction unmatched. This CDR3 contains 13 residues. CDR3 sequence reads: CASSDTGGKPQHF. The DNA for the CDR3 is TGTGCCAGCAGTGATACAGGGGGTAAGCCCCAGCATTTT.

The table lists this clonotype with many counts. The chain combines TRBV5-1 with TRBJ2-2; D is undetermined. CDR3 size: 14 residues. The ends were cut back, 5 bases at V and 0 bases at J, with 8 bases in the middle. Germline lookup yields CDR1 SGHRS and CDR2 YFSETQ. As DNA, the CDR3 is TGCGCCAGCAGGAACCCGGCGAACACCGGGGAGCTGTTTTTT. It codes for CASRNPANTGELFF.

This clonotype was seen many times. The CDR3 loop is CASLLGGSPYEQYF. DNA for the CDR3: TGTGCCAGTTTGCTGGGGGGTAGTCCCTACGAGCAGTACTTC. The chain links TRBV28 to TRBJ2-7, with a tentative D call TRBD2 (6 bases). The CDR3 is 14 amino acids. The ends were cut back, 9 bases at V and 2 bases at J, with 17 bases in the middle. Germline CDR1 MDHEN, CDR2 SYDVKM.

This clonotype was seen at least ten times. V usage is TRBV4-1 and J usage is TRBJ2-5; 9 bases agree with TRBD1. Germline V lookup: CDR1 MGHRA, CDR2 YSYEKL. The CDR3 runs to 15 residues. Losses at the gene ends were 3 bases for V and 2 bases for J; bases not matched to a gene: 4. The CDR3 loop is CASSHPDRGQETQYF. In nucleotides, the CDR3 is TGCGCCAGCAGCCACCCCGACAGGGGGCAAGAGACCCAGTACTTC.

In its sample, this clonotype was seen many times. The rearrangement uses TRBV4-3 and TRBJ2-1, with 8 bases matching TRBD2. V lost 8 bases to trimming and J lost 2 bases; unmatched junction nucleotides: 5. This CDR3 has 14 residues. Germline lookup yields CDR1 LGHNA and CDR2 YSLEER. The CDR3, as DNA: TGCGCCAGCTCTAGCGGGCCCACCTACAATGAGCAGTTCTTC. This gives the protein CASSSGPTYNEQFF.

This clonotype was recorded many times. The chain recombines TRBV28 with TRBJ1-1, with D hard to call. Germline V lookup: CDR1 MDHEN, CDR2 SYDVKM. The CDR3 covers 13 residues. V was trimmed by 6 bases and J by 4 bases, leaving 12 bases between them. The CDR3 bases are TGTGCCAGCAGCTTCTCGCGGGGCACTGAAGCTTTCTTT. This sequence encodes CASSFSRGTEAFF.

This chain connects TRBV9 to TRBJ1-5, with a weak D call TRBD1 (5 bases). V gave up 3 bases and J gave up 0 bases, with 7 bases separating them. The CDR3 covers 14 residues. CDR1 is SGDLS and CDR2 is YYNGEE in the germline V gene. The CDR3: CASSAGPSNQPQHF. CDR3 in DNA: TGTGCCAGCAGCGCGGGACCTAGCAATCAGCCCCAGCATTTT.

This clonotype was recorded at least ten times. The genes are TRBV7-2 and TRBJ2-2, with TRBD1 matching over 8 bases. V shed 5 bases, J shed 4 bases, and the junction held 9 bases outside the gene matches. The CDR3 is made up of 16 amino acids. Per germline, CDR1 SGHTA and CDR2 FQGNSA. The CDR3 DNA is TGTGCCAGCAGCCCCCCCGGGACAGGTGTCACCGGGGAGCTGTTTTTT. Translating it yields CASSPPGTGVTGELFF.

This clonotype was counted ten times or more. The chain combines TRBV5-1 with TRBJ2-1; TRBD2 agrees at 14 bases. V was pared by 1 base and J by 6 bases, with 9 bases of the junction left unmatched. Per the germline V gene, CDR1 is SGHRS and CDR2 is YFSETQ. The length of the CDR3 is 18 residues. CDR3 in amino acids: CASSLLFSGTSGSNEQFF. The CDR3 coding sequence is TGCGCCAGCAGCTTGTTGTTCTCGGGGACTAGCGGGAGCAATGAGCAGTTCTTC.

This clonotype was seen at least ten times. CDR3 bases: TGTGCCAGCAGCTTAAACGGGGGTGCGGATACGCAGTATTTT. This codes for CASSLNGGADTQYF. This chain uses TRBV7-9 with TRBJ2-3; tentatively, D is TRBD2 (6 bases). CDR1 is SEHNR and CDR2 is FQNEAQ in the germline V gene (reference sequence). V gave up 2 bases and J gave up 6 bases, with 12 bases separating them. The CDR3 is made up of 14 amino acids.

This clonotype was recorded a few times. DNA for the CDR3: TGCAGTGCTAGAGATCACGGCTACGAGCAGTACTTC. It codes for CSARDHGYEQYF. The chain employs TRBV20-1 and TRBJ2-7; D is uncertain. The CDR3 is 12 residues long. V was pared by 0 bases and J by 3 bases, with 6 bases between. Looked up from germline, CDR1 is DFQATT and CDR2 is SNEGSKA (reference sequence).

This sequence joins TRBV20-1 and TRBJ2-3; perhaps TRBD2 as D (6 bases). Trimming cost V 0 bases and J 4 bases, with 8 bases left between them. CDR1 is DFQATT, CDR2 SNEGSKA, per germline (reference sequence). The length of the CDR3 is 13 residues. Written as DNA, the CDR3 is TGCAGTGCTAGAGAGGGGGGTTCAGATACGCAGTATTTT. Its translation: CSAREGGSDTQYF.

This clonotype was counted only a few times. This chain links TRBV27 with TRBJ2-3; D is tentatively TRBD1 or TRBD2 (6 bases each). The CDR3 totals 16 residues. Trimming removed 5 bases from V and 1 base from J, with 16 bases in between. Per germline, CDR1 MNHEY and CDR2 SMNVEV (reference sequence). The CDR3 DNA reads TGTGCCAGCAGTCCCTACCGGGGGCCCCGCACAGATACGCAGTATTTT. It yields the protein CASSPYRGPRTDTQYF.

Ten or more counts support this clonotype. The rearrangement uses TRBV28 and TRBJ2-1, with a possible D match to TRBD1 (6 bases). CDR3 length: 15 amino acids. Per the germline V gene, CDR1 is MDHEN and CDR2 is SYDVKM. Trimming removed 2 bases at V and 4 bases at J, with 12 bases between. This CDR3 is CASSLGAGDYNEQFF. The CDR3 DNA sequence: TGTGCCAGCAGTTTAGGGGCAGGGGATTACAATGAGCAGTTCTTC.

V gene TRBV27 combines with J gene TRBJ2-3, with 7 bases identical to TRBD2. The germline V gene encodes CDR1 MNHEY and CDR2 SMNVEV (reference sequence). The junction had 1 base not matched to a gene; V was cut back by 0 bases and J by 7 bases. The CDR3 contains 13 residues. This CDR3 is CASSLSGRHTQYF. For the CDR3, the DNA is TGTGCCAGCAGTTTATCCGGGAGGCATACGCAGTATTTT.

The table lists this clonotype with many counts. The CDR3 loop reads CASSSGPGRYEQFF. Here the CDR3 DNA reads TGTGCCAGCAGTTCCGGCCCCGGACGCTATGAGCAGTTCTTC. J is TRBJ2-1 and V is TRBV12-3 or TRBV12-4; D not certain. The CDR3 length is 14 residues. Trimming removed 4 bases from V and 8 bases from J, with 15 bases in between.

This clonotype was seen many times. This rearrangement joins TRBV6-2 or TRBV6-3 to TRBJ2-5; D could derive from TRBD1 or TRBD2 (6 bases each). Germline V gives CDR1 MNHEY, CDR2 SVGEGT. The CDR3 is 16 residues long. V lost 5 bases, J lost 2 bases, and 18 bases lay in between. CDR3 nucleotide sequence: TGTGCCAGCAGTCCGTGGGGGGCGCCTAGTCAAGAGACCCAGTACTTC. It encodes CASSPWGAPSQETQYF.

V gene TRBV7-6 combines with J gene TRBJ2-1, with 8 bases fitting TRBD2. The CDR3 has 15 amino acids. The V gene's germline CDR1 is SGHVS and CDR2 FNYEAQ. With V trimmed by 2 bases and J by 7 bases, 7 bases remained unmatched. The CDR3 here is CASSLPGGLANEQFF. DNA for the CDR3: TGTGCCAGCAGCTTACCGGGAGGGCTTGCAAATGAGCAGTTCTTC.

CDR3 DNA sequence: TGTGCCAGCAGCCCGCAGACCGGGACAGCTCCCCGAGCGGATACGCAGTATTTT. The encoded protein is CASSPQTGTAPRADTQYF. V and J are TRBV7-9 and TRBJ2-3, with 7 positions matching TRBD1. CDR3 length: 18 residues. Germline assignment: CDR1 SEHNR and CDR2 FQNEAQ (reference sequence). Trimming removed 5 bases from V and 6 bases from J; junction bases left unmatched: 20.